This T cell receptor beta chain appears in the sequencing data of a study of T cells in Graves' hyperthyroidism and ophthalmopathy. Uncontrolled infection, other autoimmune disease, pregnancy and lactation each barred patients from inclusion. CDR3 size: 14 residues. V shed 7 bases, J shed 7 bases, and the junction held 13 bases outside the gene matches. The source material, RNA transcripts, was used to amplify TCR beta CDR3 regions. TCR CDR3 underwent first-round RT-PCR with the HTBI primer set. TCRdb re-called the multiplex PCR reads through MiXCR, storing one row per CDR3 protein. The sample holds fewer than 750,000 distinct CDR3 sequences, about 45% seen once.

The sample taken for sequencing was peripheral blood or thyroid tissue (not recorded which). The receptor was derived from a woman under 30 with Graves' hyperthyroidism. V and J are TRBV12-3 or TRBV12-4 and TRBJ2-7; 7 positions agree with TRBD1. The CDR3 DNA sequence: TGTGCCAGCATCTTACAGGGGAACACCGGGGAGCAGTACTTC. It specifies CASILQGNTGEQYF.